This TCR beta chain was sequenced during a study of T cell changes during pregnancy in multiple sclerosis. Only in-frame clones appear in the TCRdb table, and some are missing; sequencing was by immunoSEQ multiplex PCR. This sample carries tens of thousands of clones, 93% of them seen once, and the ten largest clones take about 2.6%. The V and J ends lost 8 bases and 4 bases, in that order; junction bases with no gene match: 14. The germline V gene has CDR1 SGHAT and CDR2 FQNNGV. This CDR3 spans 18 amino acids. The chain combines TRBV11-2 with TRBJ2-5, with 15 bases fitting TRBD2. Sequenced here: CD8+ T cells from peripheral blood mononuclear cells, sampled in the third trimester of pregnancy. The clonotype comes from a female donor with multiple sclerosis, enrolled in a pregnancy study. For the CDR3, the DNA is TGTGCCAGCGGGGGTTCTGATCCGGGACTAGCGGGAGGAGAGACCCAGTACTTC. It encodes CASGGSDPGLAGGETQYF.